This TCR beta chain came from a study of cytomegalovirus exposure and HLA in healthy donors. 60 Vbeta and 13 Jbeta primers were used in PCR. Generated by immunoSEQ multiplex PCR, the TCRdb table keeps only in-frame clones and is missing some. The sample lists hundreds of thousands of clones; approximately 84% were seen once. Germline CDR1 SGHDN, CDR2 FVKESK. The CDR3 has 16 residues. V shed 1 base and J 3 bases; nucleotides not matched to a gene: 5. The specimen was PBMCs. This receptor was obtained from a woman aged 40 to 49 in good health and CMV-seronegative. This chain joins TRBV14 and TRBJ2-1, with 8 bases identical to TRBD2. CDR3 sequence reads: CASSQVLRGDYNEQFF. The CDR3 DNA follows: TGTGCCAGCAGCCAAGTACTGCGGGGGGACTACAATGAGCAGTTCTTC.